This TCR beta chain was retrieved from a study of CD8 T cells in ankylosing spondylitis. Points from the study as a whole: Disease-linked clones bore a CD8+ phenotype, appearing relatively rarely in peripheral blood. The study looked at matched synovial fluid samples from ankylosing spondylitis patients. Disease-linked clones were reported to be significantly enriched there.

This clonotype was detected ten times or more. As yet, its antigen is unknown. TCRdb reprocessed the 5' RACE reads via MiXCR and lists one record per CDR3 protein. The sample includes hundreds of thousands of distinct CDR3 sequences, roughly 10% seen only once; the top ten take about 20%. The CDR3 covers 12 residues. The V and J ends lost 7 bases and 4 bases respectively, with 13 bases between them. CDR1 and CDR2 (germline): SQVTM, ANQGSEA. The sequencing input was blood, either unsorted or a sorted T cell fraction (not recorded which). This TCR was recovered from a male donor with ankylosing spondylitis or in good health (not recorded which). The V gene is TRBV29-1, the J gene TRBJ1-2, with D possibly being TRBD1 (5 bases). CDR3 DNA sequence: TGCAGCGGGGGCACCCCTTCCTATGGCTACACCTTC. It encodes CSGGTPSYGYTF.